Following are 16 T cell receptor beta chains from one sample sequenced in a study of cytomegalovirus exposure and HLA in healthy donors. Amplification used 60 Vbeta primers and 13 Jbeta primers. Method: immunoSEQ multiplex PCR; TCRdb's copy keeps in-frame clones and lacks some. The profile shows 90,000 to 130,000 clones, under 85% of them singletons. The sequenced material came from PBMCs. The origin of the receptors is a man younger than 40 in good health and CMV-seropositive.

The chain couples TRBV19 to TRBJ1-5, with D possibly matching TRBD1 (6 bases). V was shortened by 6 bases and J by 4 bases, with 13 bases between the two germline ends. This CDR3 has 14 residues. Germline CDR1 LNHDA, CDR2 SQIVND (reference sequence). This CDR3 is CASSQNRDNQPQHF. The CDR3 DNA reads TGTGCCAGTAGCCAAAACAGGGATAATCAGCCCCAGCATTTT.

The CDR3 region is CASSFQRGVDEQFF. The CDR3 nucleotides are TGTGCCAGCAGTTTCCAGCGGGGTGTCGATGAGCAGTTCTTC. The V and J genes are TRBV28 and TRBJ2-1; 7 nucleotides line up with TRBD2. The V segment lost 3 bases and the J segment 8 bases; nucleotides outside the gene matches: 7. Per germline, CDR1 MDHEN and CDR2 SYDVKM. The CDR3 length is 14 residues.

Many counts were recorded for this clone. The chain is built from TRBV7-7 and TRBJ1-3; TRBD1 aligns across 8 bases. The CDR3 loop spans 15 amino acids. CDR1 SSHAT and CDR2 FNYEAQ come from the germline V gene (reference sequence). J lost 4 bases, V lost 5 bases, and 7 bases had no gene match. The CDR3 sequence is CASSLDRGPGNTIYF. The CDR3 region has the DNA TGTGCCAGCAGCCTAGACAGGGGACCAGGAAACACCATATATTTT.

The V and J genes are TRBV9 and TRBJ2-3, with TRBD2 matching over 7 bases. After removal of 0 bases from V and 1 base from J, the junction contained 5 bases not matched to a gene. The CDR3 totals 16 residues. Germline V gene sequence: CDR1 SGDLS, CDR2 YYNGEE. In nucleotides, the CDR3 is TGTGCCAGCAGCGTAGGTCCAGCGGGGCGCACAGATACGCAGTATTTT. Its protein is CASSVGPAGRTDTQYF.

This clone has a handful of counts. CDR3 sequence reads: CASSLGQGSGTEAFF. For the CDR3, the DNA is TGCGCCAGCAGCTTGGGACAGGGATCGGGAACTGAAGCTTTCTTT. The chain carries TRBV5-1 and TRBJ1-1, with TRBD1 matching 7 bases. The V gene's germline CDR1 is SGHRS and CDR2 YFSETQ. V lost 0 bases and J lost 5; bases outside the gene matches: 7. The CDR3 sequence is 15 residues long.

The chain employs TRBV19 and TRBJ1-5; 11 bases fit TRBD1. The CDR3 length is 19 residues. Germline assignment: CDR1 LNHDA and CDR2 SQIVND (reference sequence). Trimming cost V 4 bases and J 0 bases; bases outside gene matches: 11. The CDR3 spells CASSTDRDRGYYSNQPQHF. The DNA for the CDR3 is TGTGCCAGTAGTACAGACCGGGACAGGGGGTATTATAGCAATCAGCCCCAGCATTTT.

A few counts support this clone. This chain links TRBV10-3 with TRBJ1-1; D ambiguous. Germline CDR1 reads ENHRY; CDR2 reads SYGVKD. The CDR3 spans 14 residues. The V gene lost 0 bases and the J gene lost 5 bases, with 10 bases spanning the gap. The CDR3 protein is CAISESRSETEAFF. The CDR3 DNA reads TGTGCCATCAGTGAGTCACGGTCGGAGACTGAAGCTTTCTTT.

This clone came up once. The rearrangement joins TRBV9 to TRBJ2-5, with D possibly being TRBD2 (6 bases). From germline, CDR1 is SGDLS and CDR2 YYNGEE. This CDR3 contains 16 residues. Trimming removed 0 bases from V and 5 bases from J, with 17 bases in between. This chain's CDR3 is CASSVAPGGISETQYF. As DNA, the CDR3 is TGTGCCAGCAGCGTAGCACCCGGGGGTATCTCCGAGACCCAGTACTTC.

The sample holds a few counts of this clone. This chain joins TRBV9 and TRBJ1-1, with D tentatively TRBD1 (5 bases). CDR1 and CDR2 from the germline V gene are SGDLS and YYNGEE. This CDR3 has 12 residues. Trimming cost V 6 bases and J 3 bases, with 9 bases left between them. The chain's CDR3 is CASTGDYTEAFF. In nucleotides, the CDR3 is TGTGCCAGCACTGGGGACTACACTGAAGCTTTCTTT.

This clone showed up just once. This chain joins TRBV29-1 and TRBJ2-7, with 8 bases fitting TRBD1. Germline values: CDR1 SQVTM, CDR2 ANQGSEA. This CDR3 is built from 11 residues. Germline trimming cut 4 bases from V and 7 bases from J; bases unmatched to any gene: 3. The CDR3, as DNA: TGCAGCGTTGGACAGGGGCGAGAGCAGTACTTC. Its protein is CSVGQGREQYF.

The chain carries TRBV6-1 and TRBJ2-3, with 12 bases that match TRBD2. Trimming took 2 bases from V and 4 from J; bases not matched to a gene: 1. Germline CDR1 is MNHNS and CDR2 is SASEGT. The CDR3 length is 15 residues. This CDR3 reads CASSELAGGPDTQYF. CDR3 coding DNA: TGTGCCAGCAGTGAACTAGCGGGGGGGCCAGATACGCAGTATTTT.

CDR3 DNA: TGTGCCAGCAGGAGGGCGGACAGCTTATACAATGAGCAGTTCTTC. It is translated as CASRRADSLYNEQFF. This rearrangement joins TRBV6-1 to TRBJ2-1; D is perhaps TRBD1 (6 bases). Germline CDR1 reads MNHNS; CDR2 reads SASEGT. This CDR3 is built from 15 residues. The V end lost 6 bases, the J end lost 4 bases, and 16 bases lay between the germline ends.

The sample holds one count of this clone. The chain carries TRBV11-2 and TRBJ2-7; 8 bases are shared with TRBD1. V lost 1 base to trimming and J lost 1 base; unmatched junction nucleotides: 3. This CDR3 has 15 amino acids. Looked up from germline, CDR1 is SGHAT and CDR2 is FQNNGV. This chain's CDR3 is CASSLVRTGSYEQYF. The CDR3 DNA follows: TGTGCCAGCAGCTTAGTACGGACAGGGTCCTACGAGCAGTACTTC.

The chain recombines TRBV28 with TRBJ2-7, with D possibly matching TRBD1 (6 bases). The CDR3 has 13 residues. CDR1 and CDR2 from the germline V gene are MDHEN and SYDVKM. The CDR3 spells CVSQAPGTNEQYF. Here the CDR3 DNA reads TGTGTCTCTCAGGCCCCCGGGACAAACGAGCAGTACTTC.

The chain combines TRBV7-8 with TRBJ2-4; D perhaps matches TRBD2 (5 bases). Germline CDR1 SGHVS, CDR2 FQNEAQ. CDR3 size: 13 residues. V lost 2 bases and J 10 bases, leaving 12 bases between the germline ends. CDR3 DNA: TGTGCCAGCAGCTTATGGACGGAGGAGATTCAGTACTTC. Translation gives CASSLWTEEIQYF.

J is TRBJ1-2 and V is TRBV5-1; 7 nucleotides agree with TRBD1. Germline lookup yields CDR1 SGHRS and CDR2 YFSETQ. V gave up 7 bases and J gave up 0 bases; unmatched junction bases: 6. There are 14 residues in the CDR3. CDR3 nucleotide sequence: TGCGCCAGCCACCGGGACAGTACTAACTATGGCTACACCTTC. Its protein is CASHRDSTNYGYTF.